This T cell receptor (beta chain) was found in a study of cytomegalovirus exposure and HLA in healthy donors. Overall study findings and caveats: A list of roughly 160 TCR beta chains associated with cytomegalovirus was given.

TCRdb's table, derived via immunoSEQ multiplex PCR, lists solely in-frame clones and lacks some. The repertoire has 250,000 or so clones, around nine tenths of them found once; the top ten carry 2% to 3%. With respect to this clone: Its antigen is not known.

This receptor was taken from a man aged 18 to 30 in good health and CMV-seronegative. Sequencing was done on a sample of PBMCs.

CDR3 sequence: CASSPLWAGYSYEQYF. CDR3 DNA: TGTGCCAGCAGTCCCCTTTGGGCAGGCTACTCCTACGAGCAGTACTTC. This chain uses TRBV27 with TRBJ2-7, with no clear D. With 5 bases removed from V and 0 bases from J, the gap between germline ends came to 17 bases. Germline lookup yields CDR1 MNHEY and CDR2 SMNVEV (reference sequence). The CDR3 extends over 16 amino acids.